The sample holds a few counts of the clone carrying this TCR beta chain. Its antigen remains unknown. CMV status came from CD4+ IFNgamma after overnight CMV lysate stimulation. The CDR3 length is 15 residues. Germline loops: CDR1 SGHNT, CDR2 YYREEE (reference sequence). V was pared by 4 bases and J by 1 base, with 14 bases between. The data are from a study of naive and memory T cell subsets. Overall study findings and caveats: A few larger clonotypes appeared in naive repertoires, especially CD8, possibly memory cells re-expressing CD45RA. In CD4 and CD8 cells, diversity dropped from naive through EMRA.

An equimolar mix of two oligonucleotides served as the beta constant-region primer for TRBC1 and TRBC2. TCRdb itself ran the UMI-ligation and nested PCR reads through MiXCR, one entry per CDR3 protein. The sample includes some 150,000 distinct CDR3 sequences, approximately 15% of them seen just once. Material: naive CD4+ T cells from blood. The chain employs TRBV5-4 and TRBJ2-5; D is undetermined. The receptor was isolated from a human donor in good health. The CDR3 here is CASSAKKDVQETQYF. CDR3 nucleotide sequence: TGTGCCAGCAGCGCGAAAAAGGATGTCCAAGAGACCCAGTACTTC.